The 13 T cell receptor beta chains below all came from one sample that was sequenced in a study of response to subunit inactivated influenza vaccine. TCRdb called the RT-PCR reads again in MiXCR, with one record for every CDR3 protein. Of 300,000 to 350,000 distinct CDR3 sequences listed, around a fifth were seen once; the top ten hold 10%. The sample here was PBMCs from blood, taken about 20 months after vaccination. Receptor source: a man aged 50 to 75 who received an inactivated influenza vaccine.

This sequence joins TRBV4-3 and TRBJ2-2; D unclear. V was shortened by 0 bases and J by 5 bases, with 10 bases between the two germline ends. This CDR3 region has 15 residues. Per germline, CDR1 LGHNA and CDR2 YSLEER. The DNA for the CDR3 is TGCGCCAGCAGCCAAGATCCCTGGAGAACCGGGGAGCTGTTTTTT. Translation gives CASSQDPWRTGELFF.

The V gene is TRBV7-9, the J gene TRBJ1-1; no reliable D call. Germline CDR1 is SEHNR and CDR2 is FQNEAQ (reference sequence). CDR3 size: 15 residues. V was pared by 5 bases and J by 0 bases, with 13 bases between. The CDR3 coding sequence is TGTGCCAGCAGCACTCCACAGACCTTGAACACTGAAGCTTTCTTT. Translation: CASSTPQTLNTEAFF.

The chain is built from TRBV20-1 and TRBJ2-3, with a tentative D call TRBD2 (7 bases). CDR3 length equals 15 residues. The V and J ends lost 0 bases and 4 bases respectively, with 14 bases between them. CDR1 is DFQATT and CDR2 is SNEGSKA in the germline V gene (reference sequence). Here the CDR3 reads CSAREGGGWADTQYF. The CDR3, as DNA: TGCAGTGCTAGAGAAGGGGGGGGCTGGGCAGATACGCAGTATTTT.

This clonotype was observed a few times. The V and J genes are TRBV4-3 and TRBJ1-1; perhaps TRBD1 as D (5 bases). V was trimmed by 0 bases and J by 1 base, leaving 9 bases between them. The CDR3 extends over 15 amino acids. CDR1 and CDR2 (germline): LGHNA, YSLEER. The CDR3 region has the DNA TGCGCCAGCAGCCAAGATTTGGACACGAACACTGAAGCTTTCTTT. This gives the protein CASSQDLDTNTEAFF.

There are many counts of this clonotype. The chain has TRBV30 and TRBJ1-3; 8 bases line up with TRBD1. The J segment lost 0 bases and the V segment lost 4 bases, leaving 8 bases of the junction unmatched. Germline V gives CDR1 GTSNPN, CDR2 SVGIG (reference sequence). The CDR3 runs to 16 residues. CDR3 sequence reads: CAWTGGRTYSGNTIYF. CDR3 nucleotide sequence: TGTGCCTGGACAGGGGGCCGCACATACTCTGGAAACACCATATATTTT.

This clonotype has a handful of counts. The genes are TRBV6-6 and TRBJ1-6; D remains ambiguous. The CDR3 runs to 12 residues. Germline CDR1 reads MNHNY; CDR2 reads SVGAGI (reference sequence). Between the trimmed V and J ends, which lost 11 bases and 0 bases, there was a span of 5 bases. CDR3 sequence reads: CAASSYNSPLHF. CDR3 DNA: TGTGCCGCGAGCTCCTATAATTCACCCCTCCACTTT.

The CDR3 DNA reads as TGTGCCAGCAGCTTTCAAAAAGGGGATCGCTCACCCCTCCACTTT. Translation gives CASSFQKGDRSPLHF. This rearrangement joins TRBV7-2 to TRBJ1-6; TRBD1 is a possible D gene (5 bases). V was trimmed by 3 bases and J by 10 bases, leaving 16 bases between them. This CDR3 spans 15 amino acids. Germline V gives CDR1 SGHTA, CDR2 FQGNSA.

J is TRBJ1-2 and V is TRBV28; D remains ambiguous. The germline gives CDR1 MDHEN, CDR2 SYDVKM. CDR3 length equals 11 residues. The V end was cut by 6 bases, the J end by 4 bases, with 6 bases between. The CDR3 DNA sequence: TGTGCCAGCAGGCAGACCTATGGCTACACCTTC. This translates into CASRQTYGYTF.

This clonotype was recorded only once. V usage is TRBV27 and J usage is TRBJ1-2; D gene uncertain. V lost 1 base, J lost 4 bases, and 16 bases lay in between. This CDR3 contains 16 residues. Germline CDR1 and CDR2: MNHEY and SMNVEV (reference sequence). DNA of the CDR3: TGTGCCAGCAGTTTATATCGCCCCGAGAAGGCCTATGGCTACACCTTC. Translated: CASSLYRPEKAYGYTF.

J is TRBJ2-1 and V is TRBV10-3; 8 positions match TRBD1. Trimming took 3 bases from V and 3 from J; bases not matched to a gene: 4. Germline CDR1 is ENHRY and CDR2 is SYGVKD. The CDR3 extends over 15 amino acids. DNA for the CDR3: TGTGCCATCAGTGAACAGGGGGGCGTCTACAATGAGCAGTTCTTC. Amino acids: CAISEQGGVYNEQFF.

This clonotype was seen a few times. This chain links TRBV6-5 with TRBJ2-1; TRBD1 matches 10 bases. Per the germline V gene, CDR1 is MNHEY and CDR2 is SVGAGI. The ends lost 4 bases at V and 7 bases at J; junction bases unmatched: 7. This CDR3 has 15 residues. CDR3 sequence reads: CASSWGQGRGNEQFF. DNA for the CDR3: TGTGCCAGCAGTTGGGGACAGGGGAGGGGGAATGAGCAGTTCTTC.

The chain employs TRBV5-1 and TRBJ2-7; unclear D gene. Germline V gene lookup returns CDR1 SGHRS and CDR2 YFSETQ. The CDR3 covers 15 residues. The V gene lost 3 bases and the J gene lost 2 bases, with 15 bases spanning the gap. For the CDR3, the DNA is TGCGCCAGCAGCTCGAGTCCAGGTCCGCCCTACGAGCAGTACTTC. Protein sequence: CASSSSPGPPYEQYF.

The chain couples TRBV5-1 to TRBJ1-4; D is ambiguous. This CDR3 has 13 amino acids. Germline assignment: CDR1 SGHRS and CDR2 YFSETQ. Trimming removed 1 base from V and 8 bases from J, with 9 bases in between. CDR3 amino acids: CASSLSPGEKLFF. In DNA form, the CDR3 reads TGCGCCAGCAGCTTGTCGCCCGGGGAAAAACTGTTTTTT.